Listed below are T cell receptor beta chains from one sample, sequenced in a study of blood T cell repertoires in COVID-19. Repertoires were generated with immunoSEQ multiplex PCR, while TCRdb's copy carries only in-frame clones and drops some. The sample consists of 270,000 or so clones, more than 65% of them appearing once. Sequenced: peripheral blood. The receptor set was obtained from a woman under 30 with acute or convalescent COVID-19. The CDR3 runs from the conserved cysteine through the conserved F or W. D genes are given only for firm matches. Clone size, where shown, is once, few, many, or a class for clones that have expanded.

CDR3nt,CDR3aa,abundance,d_gene,j_gene,v_gene
TGTGCCAGCAGCACGGGACACGGAGAGACCCAGTACTTC,CASSTGHGETQYF,.,.,TRBJ2-5,TRBV9
TGTGCCAGCAGCTTACCGAATCAGCCCCAGCATTTT,CASSLPNQPQHF,.,.,TRBJ1-5,TRBV7-2
TGTGCCAGCAGTGAAGGCCCCGAGGAGACCCAGTACTTC,CASSEGPEETQYF,.,.,TRBJ2-5,TRBV2
TGTGCCAGCAGCCCGGACCGGGACACCAGCGATGAGCAGTTCTTC,CASSPDRDTSDEQFF,.,.,TRBJ2-1,TRBV28
TGCGCCAGCAGCTTCAGCGACAGGCCCCACTACGAGCAGTACTTC,CASSFSDRPHYEQYF,once,.,TRBJ2-7,TRBV5-1
TGTGCCAGCAGCTGGGGCCGGATGCAGGGATCCTACGAGCAGTACTTC,CASSWGRMQGSYEQYF,.,.,TRBJ2-7,TRBV5-6
TGTGCCAGCAGCAACTCTAATGAAAAACTGTTTTTT,CASSNSNEKLFF,.,.,TRBJ1-4,TRBV2
TGTGCCAGCAAACGCGGGACCTACTCCGGAGATACGCAGTATTTT,CASKRGTYSGDTQYF,few,.,TRBJ2-3,TRBV28
TGCAGTGCCCCGATTGCGTACGGCTACACCTTC,CSAPIAYGYTF,.,.,TRBJ1-2,TRBV20-1
TGTGCCAGTAGTATAAGGACAGGGTCGAGCAATCAGCCCCAGCATTTT,CASSIRTGSSNQPQHF,.,TRBD1,TRBJ1-5,TRBV19
TGTGCCAGCAGTTACGCGGGGATTTTTTCACCCCTCCACTTT,CASSYAGIFSPLHF,.,.,TRBJ1-6,TRBV6-5
TGTGCCTGGAGTGCTTTTAGACAAAGATATGGCTACACCTTC,CAWSAFRQRYGYTF,once,.,TRBJ1-2,TRBV30
TGTGCCAGCGGGCGACTAGCTTACAATGAGCAGTTCTTC,CASGRLAYNEQFF,few,TRBD2,TRBJ2-1,TRBV7-2
TGTGCCATCGGGGGGTACAATGAGCAGTTCTTC,CAIGGYNEQFF,.,.,TRBJ2-1,TRBV10-3
TGTGCCAGCTCACCACCGTCAGGGGCAAGTGGTGGCTACACCTTC,CASSPPSGASGGYTF,.,.,TRBJ1-2,TRBV18
TGTGCCAGCAGCTTTAGTTCGGGTTCACCCCTCCACTTT,CASSFSSGSPLHF,.,.,TRBJ1-6,TRBV5-4
TGTGCCAGCAGCTCTCGACAGGGGGCGAACAATGAGCAGTTCTTC,CASSSRQGANNEQFF,.,TRBD1,TRBJ2-1,TRBV11-3
TGTGCCAGTAGTGGGACAGGGGGCGGACAGCCCCAGCATTTT,CASSGTGGGQPQHF,.,TRBD1,TRBJ1-5,TRBV19
TGCGCCAGCAGCCATGGAGTGAGGTTACAAGAGACCCAGTACTTC,CASSHGVRLQETQYF,.,.,TRBJ2-5,TRBV4-1
TGTGCCAGCAGCTTAGTAGGGCTAGCCGATTCCTACGAGCAGTACTTC,CASSLVGLADSYEQYF,few,.,TRBJ2-7,TRBV13
TGTGCCAGCAGCTCCGGACTAGCAGTAACCTACGAGCAGTACTTC,CASSSGLAVTYEQYF,.,TRBD2,TRBJ2-7,TRBV7-9
TGCGCCAGCAGCCAAGATCGGGGACAGAATAACTATGGCTACACCTTC,CASSQDRGQNNYGYTF,.,TRBD1,TRBJ1-2,TRBV4-3
TGTGCCAGCTCGACGGCGGACTCCTACGAGCAGTACTTC,CASSTADSYEQYF,few,.,TRBJ2-7,TRBV18
TGTGCCAGTAGTGCGTCCTTAACCCAGTACTTC,CASSASLTQYF,.,.,TRBJ2-5,TRBV19
TGTGCCAGCAGTTTATTAGGTGGACATGGTGGGGAGACCCAGTACTTC,CASSLLGGHGGETQYF,.,.,TRBJ2-5,TRBV28
TGTGCCAGCAGCGGCGGGACTCCCAATGAGCAGTTCTTC,CASSGGTPNEQFF,.,.,TRBJ2-1,TRBV9
TGTGCCAGCAGCGTCCGGGACACTCACTTTGGCTACACCTTC,CASSVRDTHFGYTF,.,.,TRBJ1-2,TRBV9
TGTGCCAGCAGCTTTTTAGACGAGCAGTACTTC,CASSFLDEQYF,many,.,TRBJ2-7,TRBV11-2
TGTGCCAGTAGTATAGGGACTAGCGGGAGGGCAAGAGGACTCGATGAGCAGTTCTTC,CASSIGTSGRARGLDEQFF,.,TRBD2,TRBJ2-1,TRBV19
TGTGCCAGCAGTTACTCCGCGTCTAGCGGGATCGATGAGCAGTTCTTC,CASSYSASSGIDEQFF,.,TRBD2,TRBJ2-1,TRBV6-6
TGCGCCAGCAGCCAAGCTCAGCGGACCTCTGGAAACACCATATATTTT,CASSQAQRTSGNTIYF,.,.,TRBJ1-3,TRBV4-3
TGTGCCAGCACGACCAATCCGGGACAGGAGAGTGGCTACACCTTC,CASTTNPGQESGYTF,.,TRBD1,TRBJ1-2,TRBV28
TGCGCCACCAAACAGGGTTTCTCCAACAATGAGCAGTTCTTC,CATKQGFSNNEQFF,.,.,TRBJ2-1,TRBV4-3
TGTGCCAGTAGTATCGCTGGACAAAATTCACCCCTCCACTTT,CASSIAGQNSPLHF,.,.,TRBJ1-6,TRBV19
TGTGCCAGCAGTGTGTTGGACAGGGGGCTGGGGGAGCAGTACTTC,CASSVLDRGLGEQYF,.,TRBD1,TRBJ2-7,TRBV2
TGTGCCAGCAGCTTGGGTGGGACAGGGGCCTCCTATGGCTACACCTTC,CASSLGGTGASYGYTF,.,TRBD1,TRBJ1-2,TRBV7-9
TGTGCCAGCAGTTTAAGGGGGGAAGCTTTCTTT,CASSLRGEAFF,.,.,TRBJ1-1,TRBV12-3/TRBV12-4
TGTGCCAGCAGCCCGGACAGTTCCTACGAGCAGTACTTC,CASSPDSSYEQYF,once,.,TRBJ2-7,TRBV3-1/TRBV3-2
TGTGCCAGCTCTTCCTCTAGCACTACTCACTACGAGCAGTACTTC,CASSSSSTTHYEQYF,few,.,TRBJ2-7,TRBV6-5
TGTGCCAGCACTGCGGGACAGGGAACTGGCTACACCTTC,CASTAGQGTGYTF,.,TRBD1,TRBJ1-2,TRBV6-5
TGTGCCATCAGGGAAGGACAGGAGAATTCACCCCTCCACTTT,CAIREGQENSPLHF,many,TRBD1,TRBJ1-6,TRBV10-3